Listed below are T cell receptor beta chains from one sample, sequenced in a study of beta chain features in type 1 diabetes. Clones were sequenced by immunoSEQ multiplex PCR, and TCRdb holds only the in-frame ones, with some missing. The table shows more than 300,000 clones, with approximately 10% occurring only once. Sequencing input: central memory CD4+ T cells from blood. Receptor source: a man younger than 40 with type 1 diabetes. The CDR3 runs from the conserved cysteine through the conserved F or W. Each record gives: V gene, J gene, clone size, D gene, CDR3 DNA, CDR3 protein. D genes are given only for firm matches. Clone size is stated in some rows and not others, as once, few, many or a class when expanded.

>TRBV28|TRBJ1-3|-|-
TGTGCCAGCAGTTCCCCCCCGGAGGGGAGGGGAAACACCATATATTTT
CASSSPPEGRGNTIYF
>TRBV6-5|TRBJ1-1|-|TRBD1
TGTGCCAGCAGTTACTCGGACAGGGGAGGTACTGAAGCTTTCTTT
CASSYSDRGGTEAFF
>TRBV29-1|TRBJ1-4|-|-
TGCAGCGTTGATCCCGGGAATGAAAAACTGTTTTTT
CSVDPGNEKLFF
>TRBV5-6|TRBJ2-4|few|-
TGTGCCAGCAGCTTCCTTCGTGAAGTCACCAATGTACTCAAAAACATTCAGTACTTC
CASSFLREVTNVLKNIQYF
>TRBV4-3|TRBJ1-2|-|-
TGCGCCAGCAGCCAAGAGATGGACGGGTTCTATGGCTACACCTTC
CASSQEMDGFYGYTF
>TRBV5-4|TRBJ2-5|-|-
TGTGCCAGCAGCTCGGACGGGACAACGGAGACCCAGTACTTC
CASSSDGTTETQYF
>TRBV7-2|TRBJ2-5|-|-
TGTGCCAGCAGCCGGCCCGGGGAGACCCAGTACTTC
CASSRPGETQYF
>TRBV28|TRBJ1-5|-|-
TGTGCCAGCAGTCCAGGACACGCCGGCCAGCCCCAGCATTTT
CASSPGHAGQPQHF
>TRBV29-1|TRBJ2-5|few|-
TGCAGCGTTAAGGCGGCAAGGAATGCCGAGACCCAGTACTTC
CSVKAARNAETQYF
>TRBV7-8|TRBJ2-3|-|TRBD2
TGTGCCAGCAGCGTCGGACTAGCGGACACAGATACGCAGTATTTT
CASSVGLADTDTQYF
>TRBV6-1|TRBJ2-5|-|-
TGTGCCAGCAGTGAAGTTACGGGGTCCGGGCAGACCCAGTACTTC
CASSEVTGSGQTQYF
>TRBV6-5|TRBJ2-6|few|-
TGTGCCAGCAGCCCAGGGGTTGGGGCCAACGTCCTGACTTTC
CASSPGVGANVLTF
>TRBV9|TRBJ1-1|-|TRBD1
TGTGCCAGCAGCAGACAGGGGAACACTGAAGCTTTCTTT
CASSRQGNTEAFF
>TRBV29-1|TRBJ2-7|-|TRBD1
TGCAGCGTCGCCGGGACAGGAGTCACCTACGAGCAGTACTTC
CSVAGTGVTYEQYF
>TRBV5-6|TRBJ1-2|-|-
TGTGCCAGCAGCCCGGGACGTCCTAATGGCTACACCTTC
CASSPGRPNGYTF
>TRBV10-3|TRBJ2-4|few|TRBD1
TGTGCCATCAGTGGCGGGACAGGGTTACAAAACATTCAGTACTTC
CAISGGTGLQNIQYF
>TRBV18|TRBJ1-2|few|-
TGTGCCAGCTCACCAGGCAGGGAAGACTATGGCTACACCTTC
CASSPGREDYGYTF
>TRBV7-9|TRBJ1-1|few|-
TGTGCCAGCAGTTGGACACTAAACACTGAAGCTTTCTTT
CASSWTLNTEAFF
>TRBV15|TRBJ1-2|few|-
TGTGCCACCAGCAGAGATCGAGGCCGTGGCTACACCTTC
CATSRDRGRGYTF
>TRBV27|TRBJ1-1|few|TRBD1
TGTGCCAGCAGTTCGGGACAGGGGGCCGTCACTGAAGCTTTCTTT
CASSSGQGAVTEAFF
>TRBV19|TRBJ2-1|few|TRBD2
TGTGCCAGTAGGCAGGCGGGGGGGCCTTCCAATGAGCAGTTCTTC
CASRQAGGPSNEQFF
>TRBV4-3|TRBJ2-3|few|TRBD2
TGCGCCAGCAGCCAAGAAGCGGGGGGGCGCTCAGATACGCAGTATTTT
CASSQEAGGRSDTQYF
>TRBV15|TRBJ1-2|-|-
TGTGCCACCAGCAGACCTATGGAGGGAGGCTACACCTTC
CATSRPMEGGYTF
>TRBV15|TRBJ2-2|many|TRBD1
TGTGCCACCAGCAGTGGGAACAGGGGAAAGACCGGGGAGCTGTTTTTT
CATSSGNRGKTGELFF